These 2 T cell receptor beta chains were sequenced from one sample in a study of Tregs in tolerant kidney transplant recipients. Method: immunoSEQ multiplex PCR; TCRdb's copy keeps in-frame clones and lacks some. This sample's clone table lists approximately 24,000 clones. The nonmyeloablative bone marrow transplants came from related graft donors, with transient mixed chimerism. The specimen was CD4+ T cells from blood (PBMCs), collected 6 months after the transplant. Source of these receptors: a human patient who received a combined kidney and bone marrow transplant. The T cells may partly be graft donor cells.

As to this clone: Coverage ceases 3 residues before the CDR3 finishes, and the germline J gene fills in the end. The chain links TRBV20-1 to TRBJ2-5, with D unclear. The CDR3 totals 13 residues. Trimming removed 5 bases from V and 5 bases from J, with 15 bases in between. Germline CDR1 is DFQATT and CDR2 is SNEGSKA (reference sequence). This CDR3 reads CSAPDNAGETQYF. The CDR3 bases that were read are TGCAGTGCTCCCGATAATGCTGGCGAGACC.

Notes on this clone: The read comes to an end 3 residues before the CDR3 does, leaving the germline J gene to fill in the end. This sequence joins TRBV29-1 and TRBJ2-1; no clear D gene. Germline V gene sequence: CDR1 SQVTM, CDR2 ANQGSEA. Deletions cut 6 bases from V and 3 bases from J, with 9 bases between. The CDR3 contains 12 residues. Partial CDR3 DNA: TGCAGCGTCGTTTATTTCTACAATGAG. The encoded protein is CSVVYFYNE. The entire CDR3 is CSVVYFYNEQFF.